This TCR beta chain was captured in a study of response to subunit inactivated influenza vaccine. Overall study findings and caveats: A suggestion made by the authors is that each seasonal influenza vaccination recruits few new T cells.

TCRdb called the RT-PCR reads again in MiXCR, with one record for every CDR3 protein. In the table there are about 520,000 distinct CDR3 sequences, 25% of which are singletons. Trimming stripped 2 bases from V and 0 bases from J, with 17 bases between. This CDR3 is built from 17 residues. The germline V gene has CDR1 WNHNN and CDR2 SYGVQD (reference sequence). This clonotype was picked up a small number of times. Its antigen is not known. This sequence originates from a man aged 50 or older who received an inactivated influenza vaccine. The chain has TRBV10-1 and TRBJ2-7; D may be TRBD2 (6 bases). Material: CD4+ T cells sorted from PBMCs, obtained roughly 5 days after vaccination. CDR3 DNA sequence: TGCGCCAGCAGTGAGGGAGATGCGGGGTCGAGCTCCTACGAGCAGTACTTC. It is translated as CASSEGDAGSSSYEQYF.